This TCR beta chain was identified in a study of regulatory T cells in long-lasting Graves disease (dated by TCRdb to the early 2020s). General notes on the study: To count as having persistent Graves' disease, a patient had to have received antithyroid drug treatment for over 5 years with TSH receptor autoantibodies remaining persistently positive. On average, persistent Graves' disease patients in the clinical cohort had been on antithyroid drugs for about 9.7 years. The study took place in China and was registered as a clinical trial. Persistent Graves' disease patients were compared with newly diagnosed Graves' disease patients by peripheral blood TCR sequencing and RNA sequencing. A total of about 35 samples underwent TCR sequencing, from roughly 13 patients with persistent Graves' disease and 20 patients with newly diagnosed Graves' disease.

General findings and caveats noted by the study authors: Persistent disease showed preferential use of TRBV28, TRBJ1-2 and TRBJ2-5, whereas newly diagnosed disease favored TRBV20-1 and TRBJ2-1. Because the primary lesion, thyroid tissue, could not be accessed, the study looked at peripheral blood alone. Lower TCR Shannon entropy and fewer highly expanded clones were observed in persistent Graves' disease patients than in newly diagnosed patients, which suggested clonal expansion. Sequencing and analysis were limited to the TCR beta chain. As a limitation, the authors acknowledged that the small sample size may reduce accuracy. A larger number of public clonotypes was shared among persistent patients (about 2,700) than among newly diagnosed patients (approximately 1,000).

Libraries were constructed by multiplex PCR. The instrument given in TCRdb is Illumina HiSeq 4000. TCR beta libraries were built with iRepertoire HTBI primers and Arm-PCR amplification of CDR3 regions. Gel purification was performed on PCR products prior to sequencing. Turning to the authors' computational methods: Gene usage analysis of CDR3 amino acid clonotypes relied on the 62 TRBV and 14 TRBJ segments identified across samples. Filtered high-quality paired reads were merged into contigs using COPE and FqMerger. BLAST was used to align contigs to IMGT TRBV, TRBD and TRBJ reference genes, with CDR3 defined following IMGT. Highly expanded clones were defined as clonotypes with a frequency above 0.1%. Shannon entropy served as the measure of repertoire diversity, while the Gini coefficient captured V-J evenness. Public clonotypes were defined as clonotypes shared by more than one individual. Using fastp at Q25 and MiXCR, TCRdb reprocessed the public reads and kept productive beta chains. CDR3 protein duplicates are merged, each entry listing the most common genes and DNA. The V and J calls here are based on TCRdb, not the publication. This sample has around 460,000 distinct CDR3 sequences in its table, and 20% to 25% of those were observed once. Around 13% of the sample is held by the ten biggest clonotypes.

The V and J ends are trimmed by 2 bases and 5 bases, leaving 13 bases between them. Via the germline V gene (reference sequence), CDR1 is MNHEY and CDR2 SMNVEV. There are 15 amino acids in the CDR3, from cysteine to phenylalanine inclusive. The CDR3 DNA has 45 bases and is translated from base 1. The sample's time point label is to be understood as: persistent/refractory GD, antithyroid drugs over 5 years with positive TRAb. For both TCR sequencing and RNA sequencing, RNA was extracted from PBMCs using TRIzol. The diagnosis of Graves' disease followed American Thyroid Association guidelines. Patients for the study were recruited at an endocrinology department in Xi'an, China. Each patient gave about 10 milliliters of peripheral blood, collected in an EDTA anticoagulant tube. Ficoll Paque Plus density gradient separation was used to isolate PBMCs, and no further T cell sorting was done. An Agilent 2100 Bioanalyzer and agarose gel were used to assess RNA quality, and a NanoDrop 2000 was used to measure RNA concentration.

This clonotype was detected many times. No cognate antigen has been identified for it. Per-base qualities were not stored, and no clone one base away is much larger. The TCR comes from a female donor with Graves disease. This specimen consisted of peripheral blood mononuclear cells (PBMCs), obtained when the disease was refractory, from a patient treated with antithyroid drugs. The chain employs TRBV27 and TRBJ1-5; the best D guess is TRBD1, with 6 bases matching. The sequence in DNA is TGTGCCAGCAGTTTACAGGGGCGGTTGGATCAGCCCCAGCATTTT. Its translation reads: CASSLQGRLDQPQHF.